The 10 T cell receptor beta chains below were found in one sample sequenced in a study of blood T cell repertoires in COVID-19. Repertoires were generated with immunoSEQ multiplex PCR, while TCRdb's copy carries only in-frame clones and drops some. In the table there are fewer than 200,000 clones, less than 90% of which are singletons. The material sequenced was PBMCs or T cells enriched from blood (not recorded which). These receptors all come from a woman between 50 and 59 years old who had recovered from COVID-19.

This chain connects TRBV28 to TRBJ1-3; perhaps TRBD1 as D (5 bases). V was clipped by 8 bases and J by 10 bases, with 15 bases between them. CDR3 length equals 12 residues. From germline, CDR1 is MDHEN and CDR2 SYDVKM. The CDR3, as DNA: TGTGCCAGCCGACAGTCCTCACCGACCATATATTTT. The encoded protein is CASRQSSPTIYF.

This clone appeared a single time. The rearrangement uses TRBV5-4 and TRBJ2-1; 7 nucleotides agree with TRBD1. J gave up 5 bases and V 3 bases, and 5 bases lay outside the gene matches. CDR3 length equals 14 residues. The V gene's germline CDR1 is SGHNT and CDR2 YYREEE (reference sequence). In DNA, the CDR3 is TGTGCCAGCAGCTGGCGAGACAGGGACAATGAGCAGTTCTTC. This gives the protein CASSWRDRDNEQFF.

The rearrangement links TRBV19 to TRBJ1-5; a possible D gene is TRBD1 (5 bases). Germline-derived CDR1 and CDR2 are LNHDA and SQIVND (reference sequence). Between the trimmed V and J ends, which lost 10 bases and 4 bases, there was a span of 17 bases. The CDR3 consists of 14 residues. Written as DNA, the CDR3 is TGTGCCACGGGGGTGGGGACCCAGAATCAGCCCCAGCATTTT. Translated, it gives CATGVGTQNQPQHF. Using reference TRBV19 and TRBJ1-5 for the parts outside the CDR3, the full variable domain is DGGITQSPKYLFRKEGQNVTLSCEQNLNHDAMYWYRQDPGQGLRLIYYSQIVNDFQKGDIAEGYSVSREKKESFPLTVTSAQKNPTAFYLCATGVGTQNQPQHFGDGTRLSIL.

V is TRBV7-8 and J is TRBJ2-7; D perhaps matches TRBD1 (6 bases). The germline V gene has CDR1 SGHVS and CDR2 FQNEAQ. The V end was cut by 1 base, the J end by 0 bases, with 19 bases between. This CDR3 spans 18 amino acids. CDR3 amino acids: CASSLGAYRDTLSYEQYV. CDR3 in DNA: TGTGCCAGCAGCTTAGGGGCCTACAGGGATACCCTCTCCTACGAGCAGTACGTC.

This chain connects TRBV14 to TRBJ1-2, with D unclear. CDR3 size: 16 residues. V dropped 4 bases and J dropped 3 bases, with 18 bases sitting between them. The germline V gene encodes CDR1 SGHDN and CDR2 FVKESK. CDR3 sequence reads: CASSRTGEARDYGYTF. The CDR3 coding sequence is TGTGCCAGCAGCCGCACGGGAGAGGCGAGGGACTATGGCTACACCTTC. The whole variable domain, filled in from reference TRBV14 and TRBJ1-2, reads EAGVTQFPSHSVIEKGQTVTLRCDPISGHDNLYWYRRVMGKEIKFLLHFVKESKQDESGMPNNRFLAERTGGTYSTLKVQPAELEDSGVYFCASSRTGEARDYGYTFGSGTRLTVV.

The chain's CDR3 is CASGTANTEAFF. The CDR3 region has the DNA TGTGCCTCCGGGACAGCCAACACTGAAGCTTTCTTT. The chain employs TRBV19 and TRBJ1-1, with 7 nucleotides matching TRBD1. Germline V gene data show CDR1 as LNHDA and CDR2 as SQIVND (reference sequence). The CDR3 sequence is 12 residues long. V lost 11 bases to trimming and J lost 2 bases; unmatched junction nucleotides: 5.

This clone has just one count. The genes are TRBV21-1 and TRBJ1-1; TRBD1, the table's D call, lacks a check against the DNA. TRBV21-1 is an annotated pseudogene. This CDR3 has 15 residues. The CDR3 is CASTRSTGGFTEAFF. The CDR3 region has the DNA TGTGCCAGCACCAGGTCGACAGGGGGATTCACTGAAGCTTTCTTT.

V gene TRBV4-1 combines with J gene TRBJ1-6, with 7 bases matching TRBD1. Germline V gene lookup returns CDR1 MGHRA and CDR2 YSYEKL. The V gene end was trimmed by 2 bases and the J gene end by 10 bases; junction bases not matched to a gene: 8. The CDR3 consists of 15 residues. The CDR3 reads CASSQKRGGESPLHF. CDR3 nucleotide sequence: TGCGCCAGCAGCCAAAAGCGAGGGGGCGAGTCACCCCTCCACTTT.

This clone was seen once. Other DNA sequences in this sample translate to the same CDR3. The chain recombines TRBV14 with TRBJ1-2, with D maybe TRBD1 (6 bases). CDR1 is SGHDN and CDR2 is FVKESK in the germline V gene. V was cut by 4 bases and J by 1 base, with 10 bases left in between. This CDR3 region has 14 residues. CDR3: CASSPDRLNYGYTF. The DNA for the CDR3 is TGTGCCAGCAGCCCAGACAGGCTTAACTATGGCTACACCTTC.

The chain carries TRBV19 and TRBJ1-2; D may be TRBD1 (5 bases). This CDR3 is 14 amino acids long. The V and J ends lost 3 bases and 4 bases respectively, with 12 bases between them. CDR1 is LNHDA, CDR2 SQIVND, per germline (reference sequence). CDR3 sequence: CASSIGAQAYGYTF. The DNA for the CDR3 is TGTGCCAGTAGTATTGGGGCGCAGGCCTATGGCTACACCTTC.